These T cell receptor beta chains were read from a single sample in a study of blood T cell repertoires in COVID-19. The method was immunoSEQ multiplex PCR; TCRdb's version includes in-frame clones alone and lacks a portion of them. The sample includes a few hundred thousand clones, 75% to 90% seen only once; the top ten take approximately 5%. Specimen: PBMCs or T cells enriched from blood (not recorded which). These receptor sequences come from a woman aged 50 to 65 who had recovered from COVID-19. Each CDR3 is given with its conserved first and last residue. The D gene is left open where the match is weak. Size tells how often a clone was seen (once, few, many) or the class of an expanded clone, and some rows leave it out.

d_gene: .
abundance: .
j_gene: TRBJ1-1
v_gene: TRBV7-9
CDR3nt: TGTGCCAGCAGATATGGGGGCAACACTGAAGCTTTCTTT
CDR3aa: CASRYGGNTEAFF

d_gene: TRBD2
abundance: .
j_gene: TRBJ2-1
v_gene: TRBV7-3
CDR3nt: TGTGCCAGCAGCCGGACTAGCGGGTCCCTCAATGAGCAGTTCTTC
CDR3aa: CASSRTSGSLNEQFF

d_gene: TRBD1
abundance: once
j_gene: TRBJ2-2
v_gene: TRBV5-4
CDR3nt: TGTGCCAGCAGCGGCGGGACAGGGAAAGGACCCACCGGGGAGCTGTTTTTT
CDR3aa: CASSGGTGKGPTGELFF

d_gene: TRBD2
abundance: .
j_gene: TRBJ2-1
v_gene: TRBV24-1
CDR3nt: TGTGCCACCAGTGACCCCGGGACTAGGTTAGATGAGCAGTTCTTC
CDR3aa: CATSDPGTRLDEQFF

d_gene: TRBD1
abundance: .
j_gene: TRBJ1-2
v_gene: TRBV27
CDR3nt: TGTGCCAGCAGTTCCCCAGGGGGCCCTTCCTATGGCTACACCTTC
CDR3aa: CASSSPGGPSYGYTF

d_gene: .
abundance: .
j_gene: TRBJ1-5
v_gene: TRBV30
CDR3nt: TGTGCCTGGAGGGACGGGACTCATAGCAATCAGCCCCAGCATTTT
CDR3aa: CAWRDGTHSNQPQHF

d_gene: TRBD2
abundance: .
j_gene: TRBJ2-3
v_gene: TRBV7-9
CDR3nt: TGTGCCAGCAGCCTCGGGAGGACTAGCGGGAGGCCCTACACAGATACGCAGTATTTT
CDR3aa: CASSLGRTSGRPYTDTQYF

d_gene: .
abundance: .
j_gene: TRBJ2-7
v_gene: TRBV7-2
CDR3nt: TGTGCCAGCAGCTTTAGGGGATGGGATGGCGAGCAGTACTTC
CDR3aa: CASSFRGWDGEQYF

d_gene: .
abundance: .
j_gene: TRBJ1-4
v_gene: TRBV5-4
CDR3nt: TGTGCCAGCAGCCCAGGTGGGGCGAATGAAAAACTGTTTTTT
CDR3aa: CASSPGGANEKLFF

d_gene: .
abundance: few
j_gene: TRBJ1-1
v_gene: TRBV27
CDR3nt: TGTGCCAGCAGTATGTTGGTCGGCACTGAAGCTTTCTTT
CDR3aa: CASSMLVGTEAFF

d_gene: TRBD1
abundance: .
j_gene: TRBJ2-2
v_gene: TRBV11-1
CDR3nt: TGTGCCAGCAGCTTAGGGGACAGGGGGCTAACCGGGGAGCTGTTTTTT
CDR3aa: CASSLGDRGLTGELFF

d_gene: .
abundance: .
j_gene: TRBJ1-2
v_gene: TRBV6-5
CDR3nt: TGTGCCAGCAGCGACGCGGTTAACTATGGCTACACCTTC
CDR3aa: CASSDAVNYGYTF

d_gene: .
abundance: .
j_gene: TRBJ1-2
v_gene: TRBV9
CDR3nt: TGTGCCAGCAGCGGGGGCCCCAGGTTCGGCTACACCTTC
CDR3aa: CASSGGPRFGYTF

d_gene: .
abundance: .
j_gene: TRBJ1-2
v_gene: TRBV7-2
CDR3nt: TGTGCCAGCAGCTTAGTTCTTTCAGATCTCTATGGCTACACCTTC
CDR3aa: CASSLVLSDLYGYTF

d_gene: .
abundance: once
j_gene: TRBJ2-1
v_gene: TRBV9
CDR3nt: TGTGCCAGCTCCGACGAGAGGGGGGGTGAGCAGTTCTTC
CDR3aa: CASSDERGGEQFF

d_gene: TRBD2
abundance: .
j_gene: TRBJ2-5
v_gene: TRBV28
CDR3nt: TGTGCCAGCAGTTTTTCAAGCGGGAGGGGAGAGGAGACCCAGTACTTC
CDR3aa: CASSFSSGRGEETQYF

d_gene: TRBD1
abundance: .
j_gene: TRBJ1-2
v_gene: TRBV7-2
CDR3nt: TGTGCCAGCAGCTGGGGACAGGGGGCTGAGTATGGCTACACCTTC
CDR3aa: CASSWGQGAEYGYTF

d_gene: .
abundance: .
j_gene: TRBJ1-2
v_gene: TRBV30
CDR3nt: TGTGCCTGGAGTGTATTCAGCTATGGCTACACCTTC
CDR3aa: CAWSVFSYGYTF

d_gene: TRBD1
abundance: .
j_gene: TRBJ1-4
v_gene: TRBV28
CDR3nt: TGTGCCAGCAGTTCATTCTCCGGGACAGGGGTAATGGTAACTAATGAAAAACTGTTTTTT
CDR3aa: CASSSFSGTGVMVTNEKLFF

d_gene: TRBD2
abundance: .
j_gene: TRBJ2-7
v_gene: TRBV27
CDR3nt: TGTGCCAGCAGTTTTGGGACTAGCGGAACCTACGAGCAGTACTTC
CDR3aa: CASSFGTSGTYEQYF

d_gene: .
abundance: .
j_gene: TRBJ2-2
v_gene: TRBV7-2
CDR3nt: TGTGCCAGCAGCTTATGGGACATGAACACCGGGGAGCTGTTTTTT
CDR3aa: CASSLWDMNTGELFF

d_gene: .
abundance: .
j_gene: TRBJ1-2
v_gene: TRBV6-2/TRBV6-3
CDR3nt: TGTGCCAGCAGTCCACAGGGTCGCTATATCGGCGGCTACACCTTC
CDR3aa: CASSPQGRYIGGYTF

d_gene: .
abundance: .
j_gene: TRBJ2-1
v_gene: TRBV27
CDR3nt: TGTGCCAGCGGGGGGATAACAGGGGCCTCCTACAATGAGCAGTTCTTC
CDR3aa: CASGGITGASYNEQFF

d_gene: TRBD1
abundance: .
j_gene: TRBJ1-5
v_gene: TRBV19
CDR3nt: TGTGCCAGTAGTATCAGGGGGTCAGATAGCAATCAGCCCCAGCATTTT
CDR3aa: CASSIRGSDSNQPQHF

d_gene: .
abundance: .
j_gene: TRBJ2-1
v_gene: TRBV5-4
CDR3nt: TGTGCCAGCAGCTTAGGCGGAGTAAATGGCAATGAGCAGTTCTTC
CDR3aa: CASSLGGVNGNEQFF

d_gene: TRBD2
abundance: once
j_gene: TRBJ2-1
v_gene: TRBV4-1
CDR3nt: TGCGCCAGCAGCCAAGCCCCGGGGGGTGGCTCCTACAATGAGCAGTTCTTC
CDR3aa: CASSQAPGGGSYNEQFF

d_gene: TRBD1
abundance: .
j_gene: TRBJ2-2
v_gene: TRBV5-1
CDR3nt: TGCGCCAGCAGCTTGGTACAGGGGATGTCCGGGGAGCTGTTTTTT
CDR3aa: CASSLVQGMSGELFF

d_gene: TRBD2
abundance: .
j_gene: TRBJ2-2
v_gene: TRBV14
CDR3nt: TGTGCCAGCAGCCGAGGACTAGCGGGCTCGAGTTTCAGGCCCGGGGAGCTGTTTTTT
CDR3aa: CASSRGLAGSSFRPGELFF

d_gene: .
abundance: .
j_gene: TRBJ1-1
v_gene: TRBV18
CDR3nt: TGTGCCAGCTCCCTAGGGGGGGCGGGGAACACTGAAGCTTTCTTT
CDR3aa: CASSLGGAGNTEAFF

d_gene: TRBD1
abundance: .
j_gene: TRBJ1-2
v_gene: TRBV5-6
CDR3nt: TGTGCCAGCAGCCCTGGGACAGTTTTTAACTATGGCTACACCTTC
CDR3aa: CASSPGTVFNYGYTF

d_gene: .
abundance: .
j_gene: TRBJ2-6
v_gene: TRBV7-2
CDR3nt: TGTGCCAGCAGCTTAGTTGGAGGAGCTGGGGCCAACGTCCTGACTTTC
CDR3aa: CASSLVGGAGANVLTF

d_gene: .
abundance: .
j_gene: TRBJ2-3
v_gene: TRBV7-9
CDR3nt: TGTGCCAGTAATATCGGGAGCACAGATACGCAGTATTTT
CDR3aa: CASNIGSTDTQYF

d_gene: .
abundance: .
j_gene: TRBJ1-6
v_gene: TRBV6-5
CDR3nt: TGTGCCAGCAGTTACCAGGGAATTGCAAATTCACCCCTCCACTTT
CDR3aa: CASSYQGIANSPLHF

d_gene: TRBD1
abundance: once
j_gene: TRBJ1-1
v_gene: TRBV18
CDR3nt: TGTGCCAGCTCATCGGGACAGGGGGGAGTAGGCACTGAAGCTTTCTTT
CDR3aa: CASSSGQGGVGTEAFF

d_gene: .
abundance: .
j_gene: TRBJ1-2
v_gene: TRBV30
CDR3nt: TGTGCCCACAGGGCCTCTGGCTACACCTTC
CDR3aa: CAHRASGYTF

d_gene: TRBD1
abundance: once
j_gene: TRBJ1-2
v_gene: TRBV10-3
CDR3nt: TGTGCCATCAGTGAGTCCAGGGACAGGGGGCCTAGCACCTTC
CDR3aa: CAISESRDRGPSTF

d_gene: .
abundance: .
j_gene: TRBJ2-7
v_gene: TRBV12-3/TRBV12-4
CDR3nt: TGTGCCAGCACCGGGGATTTGAGCGAGCAGTACTTC
CDR3aa: CASTGDLSEQYF

d_gene: TRBD1
abundance: .
j_gene: TRBJ1-5
v_gene: TRBV4-1
CDR3nt: TGCGCCAGCAGCCAGGAACTCACAGGGGGCAATCAGCCCCAGCATTTT
CDR3aa: CASSQELTGGNQPQHF

d_gene: TRBD1
abundance: .
j_gene: TRBJ1-3
v_gene: TRBV6-5
CDR3nt: TGTGCCAGCAGTAACGGACAGGGGAATAGAAACACCATATATTTT
CDR3aa: CASSNGQGNRNTIYF

d_gene: .
abundance: .
j_gene: TRBJ2-2
v_gene: TRBV12-3/TRBV12-4
CDR3nt: TGTGCCAGCAGCCCTTCCGGGGAGCTGTTTTTT
CDR3aa: CASSPSGELFF

d_gene: TRBD2
abundance: .
j_gene: TRBJ2-2
v_gene: TRBV24-1
CDR3nt: TGTGCCACCAGTGATCCCCGACTAGCGGGAGCCGGGGAGCTGTTTTTT
CDR3aa: CATSDPRLAGAGELFF

d_gene: .
abundance: once
j_gene: TRBJ1-2
v_gene: TRBV19
CDR3nt: TGTGCCAGTAGTATTCCCGGGGTTGACTATGGCTACACCTTC
CDR3aa: CASSIPGVDYGYTF

d_gene: TRBD1
abundance: few
j_gene: TRBJ1-6
v_gene: TRBV5-1
CDR3nt: TGCGCCGAAGGGACAGGGAGCTCCTATAATTCACCCCTCCACTTT
CDR3aa: CAEGTGSSYNSPLHF

d_gene: .
abundance: .
j_gene: TRBJ1-2
v_gene: TRBV3-1/TRBV3-2
CDR3nt: TGTGCCAGCAGCCAAGATCAGGACACCGGGGGGTACACCTTC
CDR3aa: CASSQDQDTGGYTF

d_gene: .
abundance: .
j_gene: TRBJ2-7
v_gene: TRBV6-5
CDR3nt: TGTGCCACGAAATTGGGGGCCAACTCCTACGAGCAGTACTTC
CDR3aa: CATKLGANSYEQYF

d_gene: TRBD2
abundance: .
j_gene: TRBJ2-2
v_gene: TRBV7-8
CDR3nt: TGTGCCAGCAGCTTTTCGGGGCTAGCGGGAGTGGGTAGGACCGGGGAGCTGTTTTTT
CDR3aa: CASSFSGLAGVGRTGELFF

d_gene: TRBD1
abundance: .
j_gene: TRBJ2-7
v_gene: TRBV11-3
CDR3nt: TGTGCCAGCAGCCGTAGGACAGGGGAAGCCGAGCAGTACTTC
CDR3aa: CASSRRTGEAEQYF

d_gene: TRBD1
abundance: few
j_gene: TRBJ1-1
v_gene: TRBV4-3
CDR3nt: TGCGCCAGCAGCCAAGATTGGTCAGGGGGTCTCGTCACTGAAGCTTTCTTT
CDR3aa: CASSQDWSGGLVTEAFF

d_gene: .
abundance: .
j_gene: TRBJ2-7
v_gene: TRBV11-3
CDR3nt: TGTGCCAGCATCCGTGCCCCGGGACTCCCAATCCTGACCTACGAGCAGTACTTC
CDR3aa: CASIRAPGLPILTYEQYF

d_gene: .
abundance: .
j_gene: TRBJ1-1
v_gene: TRBV11-3
CDR3nt: TGTGCCAGCAGCTTAGGGGTGGCGGGCCGCGCTTTCTTT
CDR3aa: CASSLGVAGRAFF

d_gene: .
abundance: .
j_gene: TRBJ2-7
v_gene: TRBV7-9
CDR3nt: TGTGCCAGCGCCCCGGCTAGCAGCGGGCAGTACTTC
CDR3aa: CASAPASSGQYF

d_gene: TRBD1
abundance: .
j_gene: TRBJ1-3
v_gene: TRBV9
CDR3nt: TGTGCCAGCAGCTTTGGACAGGACGGGCCGAGTGGAAACACCATATATTTT
CDR3aa: CASSFGQDGPSGNTIYF

d_gene: .
abundance: .
j_gene: TRBJ1-1
v_gene: TRBV11-2
CDR3nt: TGTGCCAGCAGCGGGGAGGGGGGCTTAGGAACTGAAGCTTTCTTT
CDR3aa: CASSGEGGLGTEAFF

d_gene: .
abundance: few
j_gene: TRBJ1-2
v_gene: TRBV3-1/TRBV3-2
CDR3nt: TGTGCCAGCACCTTGGGTGCGGGGGGCCTCTATGGCTACACCTTC
CDR3aa: CASTLGAGGLYGYTF

d_gene: .
abundance: .
j_gene: TRBJ1-1
v_gene: TRBV11-3
CDR3nt: TGTGCCAGCAGCTTAGAGATAGGGGCTACTGAAGCTTTCTTT
CDR3aa: CASSLEIGATEAFF

d_gene: TRBD1
abundance: .
j_gene: TRBJ2-5
v_gene: TRBV6-5
CDR3nt: TGTGCCAGCAGCGTACAGGGGGAGACCCAGTACTTC
CDR3aa: CASSVQGETQYF

d_gene: TRBD2
abundance: .
j_gene: TRBJ2-4
v_gene: TRBV5-1
CDR3nt: TGCGCCAGCAGCTTGGGCGGGGGAAGGGAGTACTTC
CDR3aa: CASSLGGGREYF

d_gene: .
abundance: .
j_gene: TRBJ2-7
v_gene: TRBV11-3
CDR3nt: TGTGCCAGCAGCTTAGATCGGGGGTTTAGCTACGAGCAGTACTTC
CDR3aa: CASSLDRGFSYEQYF

d_gene: .
abundance: .
j_gene: TRBJ1-1
v_gene: TRBV20-1
CDR3nt: TGCAGTGCTAGCCTCAACACTGAAGCTTTCTTT
CDR3aa: CSASLNTEAFF

d_gene: TRBD1
abundance: .
j_gene: TRBJ2-7
v_gene: TRBV30
CDR3nt: TGTGCCTGTAGGACAGGGGGCTTTCTCTCCTCCTACGAGCAGTACTTC
CDR3aa: CACRTGGFLSSYEQYF